The 27 T cell receptor beta chains given below trace back to one sample, sequenced in a study of T cells in localized non-small cell lung cancer (dated by TCRdb to the early 2020s). The library was made by the immunoSEQ multiplex PCR assay. What TCRdb holds here is the immuneACCESS table cut down to in-frame rearrangements. Part of the clones is not present; checked against another copy, under half of the missing clones reflect an unresolved V gene, and the others are unexplained. The sample yields about 77,000 clones; around nine tenths were counted once. The ten top clones hold 20% to 25% of the sample. Sample: peripheral blood, taken before any cancer treatment. The receptor set was obtained from a woman aged 40-70 years with stage I squamous cell lung carcinoma.

This clone was seen many times. This chain connects TRBV5-1 to TRBJ2-1; perhaps TRBD2 as D (5 bases). Germline V gene data show CDR1 as SGHRS and CDR2 as YFSETQ. Trimming took off 3 bases at V and 5 bases at J, with 15 bases between the two ends. The CDR3 has 15 residues. The CDR3 here is CASSWTSGHNNEQFF. The CDR3 DNA follows: TGCGCCAGCAGCTGGACTTCCGGTCACAACAATGAGCAGTTCTTC.

J is TRBJ2-3 and V is TRBV27; 9 bases are shared with TRBD2. Trimming took 0 bases from V and 5 from J; bases not matched to a gene: 3. The CDR3 has 15 residues. Germline CDR1 and CDR2: MNHEY and SMNVEV (reference sequence). This CDR3 reads CASSLSSGGIDTQYF. CDR3 sequence (DNA): TGTGCCAGCAGTTTATCCAGCGGGGGGATAGATACGCAGTATTTT.

This clone came up a few times. The chain recombines TRBV25-1 with TRBJ1-5; 8 bases fit TRBD1. The CDR3 has 17 amino acids. Germline loops: CDR1 MGHDK, CDR2 SYGVNS. The junction had 12 bases not matched to a gene; V was cut back by 3 bases and J by 5 bases. CDR3 loop: CASSDHHRGVEDQPQHF. The CDR3 bases are TGTGCCAGCAGTGATCATCACAGGGGGGTAGAGGATCAGCCCCAGCATTTT.

CDR3 region: CAISPNGQGGYTF. CDR3 DNA: TGTGCCATCAGTCCTAACGGACAGGGTGGCTACACCTTC. This sequence joins TRBV10-3 and TRBJ1-2, with TRBD1 matching 8 bases. Germline loops: CDR1 ENHRY, CDR2 SYGVKD. The trim removed 5 bases at V and 7 bases at J, leaving 6 bases unmatched. This CDR3 comprises 13 residues.

This clone was observed a single time. The chain combines TRBV5-6 with TRBJ1-1; D ambiguous. This CDR3 contains 13 residues. Germline V CDR1 and CDR2: SGHDT, YYEEEE. Deletions cut 4 bases from V and 0 bases from J, with 7 bases between. The CDR3 sequence is CASSPQLNTEAFF. CDR3 nucleotide sequence: TGTGCCAGCAGCCCACAGTTGAACACTGAAGCTTTCTTT.

V usage is TRBV5-4 and J usage is TRBJ1-2; D unresolved. The CDR3 sequence is 13 residues long. The V gene lost 4 bases and the J gene lost 4 bases, with 11 bases spanning the gap. In germline, CDR1 is SGHNT, CDR2 YYREEE (reference sequence). The CDR3, as DNA: TGTGCCAGCAGCCCGGATCCGTCCTATGGCTACACCTTC. Residues: CASSPDPSYGYTF.

V usage is TRBV5-4 and J usage is TRBJ2-7, with TRBD2 matching over 8 bases. CDR1 is SGHNT, CDR2 YYREEE, per germline (reference sequence). J gave up 3 bases and V 3 bases, and 8 bases lay outside the gene matches. The CDR3 has 15 amino acids. The CDR3 spells CASSSGGGHLYEQYF. In nucleotides, the CDR3 is TGTGCCAGCAGCTCCGGGGGGGGACATCTCTACGAGCAGTACTTC.

The V and J genes are TRBV2 and TRBJ1-3; D gene uncertain. Trimming pared 6 bases from V and 5 bases from J, leaving 8 bases between. The germline CDR1 and CDR2 sequences are SNHLY and FYNNEI. This CDR3 comprises 12 residues. CDR3 coding DNA: TGTGCCAGCAGCCGGGAACGAAACACCATATATTTT. Translating gives CASSRERNTIYF.

The chain joins TRBV5-1 to TRBJ2-1; TRBD2 agrees at 10 bases. The germline V gene has CDR1 SGHRS and CDR2 YFSETQ. The CDR3 runs 14 residues. Trimming took 6 bases from V and 7 from J; bases not matched to a gene: 7. The CDR3 DNA sequence: TGCGCCAGCACCCTACGGACTAGCGGTAATGAGCAGTTCTTC. This sequence encodes CASTLRTSGNEQFF.

The J gene is TRBJ2-7, the V gene TRBV5-1, with TRBD1 identical over 9 bases. J lost 3 bases, V lost 1 base, and 5 bases had no gene match. The V gene's germline CDR1 is SGHRS and CDR2 YFSETQ. There are 15 residues in the CDR3. This CDR3 is CASSLSGTGYYEQYF. The CDR3 DNA is TGCGCCAGCAGCTTGTCTGGGACAGGGTACTACGAGCAGTACTTC.

The rearrangement uses TRBV21-1 and TRBJ1-1; the tabulated D call, TRBD1, remains unverified against the DNA. TRBV21-1 is a recognized pseudogene. The CDR3 length is 13 residues. CDR3 region: CASSRTGGTEAFF. CDR3 DNA sequence: TGTGCCAGCAGCAGGACAGGGGGCACTGAAGCTTTCTTT.

The gene calls are TRBV10-3 and TRBJ2-5, with 7 bases that match TRBD2. After removal of 10 bases from V and 1 base from J, the junction contained 9 bases not matched to a gene. This CDR3 is 14 amino acids long. Germline lookup yields CDR1 ENHRY and CDR2 SYGVKD. The CDR3 DNA follows: TGTGCCACCGGAGCTAGCGGTCTCCAAGAGACCCAGTACTTC. Translating gives CATGASGLQETQYF.

The DNA of the CDR3 is TGTGCCAGCCTGAGAGTGAACACTGAAGCTTTCTTT. Encoded protein: CASLRVNTEAFF. This chain links TRBV6-5 with TRBJ1-1; D uncertain. The ends were cut back, 8 bases at V and 0 bases at J, with 7 bases in the middle. The CDR3 consists of 12 residues. In germline, CDR1 is MNHEY, CDR2 SVGAGI.

CDR3 nucleotides: TGCGCCAGCAGCCCTCCCGGGGGCCCGTATGGCTACACCTTC. Residues: CASSPPGGPYGYTF. The gene calls are TRBV5-1 and TRBJ1-2, with D possibly matching TRBD1 (6 bases). Per germline, CDR1 SGHRS and CDR2 YFSETQ. The CDR3 consists of 14 residues. V was pared by 4 bases and J by 5 bases, with 15 bases between.

J is TRBJ2-7 and V is TRBV29-1; D unclear. V was trimmed by 8 bases and J by 5 bases, leaving 13 bases between them. The CDR3 spans 11 residues. Germline V CDR1 and CDR2: SQVTM, ANQGSEA. The CDR3 region has the DNA TGCAGCTCCTTACGTGGGAACGAGCAGTACTTC. Translated: CSSLRGNEQYF.

The chain has TRBV15 and TRBJ2-5; D is ambiguous. CDR1 and CDR2 (germline): LNHNV, YYDKDF (reference sequence). Trimming shortened V by 0 bases and J by 5 bases, and 7 bases separated the two germline ends. CDR3 size: 13 residues. The CDR3 loop is CATSRDRLETQYF. For the CDR3, the DNA is TGTGCCACCAGCAGAGATCGATTGGAGACCCAGTACTTC.

This clone occurred once. The rearrangement links TRBV5-5 to TRBJ1-5; 9 bases are a match to TRBD1. This CDR3 region has 15 residues. Germline CDR1 and CDR2: SGHKS and YYEKEE (reference sequence). Trimming at V came to 4 bases and at J to 1 base, leaving 3 bases not matched to a gene. The CDR3 nucleotides are TGTGCCAGCAGCAAGGACAGGGGAAGCAATCAGCCCCAGCATTTT. This encodes CASSKDRGSNQPQHF.

The gene calls are TRBV12-5 and TRBJ2-5; D assignment may be TRBD1 or TRBD2 (5 bases each). The CDR3 is 16 amino acids. Germline V gives CDR1 LGHNT, CDR2 FRNRAP. V was pared by 2 bases and J by 4 bases, with 17 bases between. CDR3 residues: CASGLLVQGRGETQYF. The DNA for the CDR3 is TGTGCTAGTGGTTTGCTGGTTCAGGGACGCGGAGAGACCCAGTACTTC.

J is TRBJ1-5 and V is TRBV7-8; possible D gene TRBD1, 5 bases. V gave up 0 bases and J gave up 5 bases, with 17 bases separating them. The CDR3 covers 17 residues. Germline V gives CDR1 SGHVS, CDR2 FQNEAQ. The CDR3: CASSLADPGAGHQPQHF. The CDR3 DNA is TGTGCCAGCAGCTTAGCGGATCCGGGTGCGGGACATCAGCCCCAGCATTTT.

Written as DNA, the CDR3 is TGTGCCAGCAGTCGGGACAGGGGGTACGAGACCCAGTACTTC. This encodes CASSRDRGYETQYF. The chain couples TRBV2 to TRBJ2-5; TRBD1 matches at 11 bases. Trimming at V came to 5 bases and at J to 5 bases, leaving 4 bases not matched to a gene. The CDR3 is 14 residues long. The V gene's germline CDR1 is SNHLY and CDR2 FYNNEI.

The chain uses TRBV9 and TRBJ2-3, with 9 bases fitting TRBD2. CDR3 size: 15 residues. CDR1 and CDR2 from the germline V gene are SGDLS and YYNGEE. V dropped 1 base and J dropped 5; count of bases not matched to a gene: 5. The CDR3 DNA sequence: TGTGCCAGCAGCGTATCCAGCGGGGGGAAAGATACGCAGTATTTT. Residues: CASSVSSGGKDTQYF.

This clone has only one observation. The V and J genes are TRBV2 and TRBJ2-7; perhaps D is TRBD1 or TRBD2 (5 bases each). Looked up from germline, CDR1 is SNHLY and CDR2 is FYNNEI. The CDR3 extends over 14 amino acids. Trimming removed 4 bases from V and 5 bases from J, with 15 bases in between. CDR3: CASSGGLGTDEQYF. In nucleotides, the CDR3 is TGTGCCAGCAGTGGAGGCCTGGGGACGGACGAGCAGTACTTC.

The CDR3 DNA reads TGCAGCGTCGCAGACGTCTACGAGCAGTACTTC. The encoded protein is CSVADVYEQYF. The V and J genes are TRBV29-1 and TRBJ2-7; unclear D gene. CDR3 length: 11 residues. Germline V gene data show CDR1 as SQVTM and CDR2 as ANQGSEA. V gave up 6 bases and J gave up 3 bases, with 9 bases separating them.

The genes are TRBV2 and TRBJ2-3; a weak D match, TRBD1 (5 bases). V was clipped by 4 bases and J by 4 bases, with 9 bases between them. The germline V gene encodes CDR1 SNHLY and CDR2 FYNNEI. The CDR3 runs to 13 residues. The chain's CDR3 is CASSVGAADTQYF. Written as DNA, the CDR3 is TGTGCCAGCAGTGTTGGGGCAGCAGATACGCAGTATTTT.

This rearrangement joins TRBV19 to TRBJ1-2; 9 nucleotides line up with TRBD1. The trim removed 5 bases at V and 1 base at J, leaving 2 bases unmatched. CDR1 is LNHDA, CDR2 SQIVND, per germline (reference sequence). CDR3 length equals 14 residues. The CDR3 protein is CASSADRGNYGYTF. In DNA form, the CDR3 reads TGTGCCAGTAGTGCGGACAGGGGTAACTATGGCTACACCTTC.

The genes are TRBV27 and TRBJ2-2; D remains unclear. Trimming cost V 10 bases and J 5 bases, with 11 bases left between them. Germline V gene data show CDR1 as MNHEY and CDR2 as SMNVEV (reference sequence). The CDR3 totals 12 residues. The chain's CDR3 is CATFARTGELFF. The CDR3 DNA follows: TGTGCCACCTTCGCTCGGACCGGGGAGCTGTTTTTT.

The chain has TRBV7-9 and TRBJ2-7; 7 bases agree with TRBD1. The ends lost 4 bases at V and 4 bases at J; junction bases unmatched: 10. CDR1 is SEHNR and CDR2 is FQNEAQ in the germline V gene (reference sequence). The CDR3 length is 15 residues. CDR3: CASSSDRDRLYEQYF. The CDR3 DNA follows: TGTGCCAGCAGCTCGGACCGGGACAGACTTTACGAGCAGTACTTC.